This T cell receptor (beta chain) emerged from a study of early T cells in non-severe SARS-CoV-2 infection. This CDR3 spans 14 amino acids. Germline V gene sequence: CDR1 DFQATT, CDR2 SNEGSKA (reference sequence). The V end lost 0 bases, the J end lost 6 bases, and 12 bases lay between the germline ends. TCRdb processed the 5' RACE reads anew with MiXCR; each CDR3 protein has one entry. Of around 83,000 distinct CDR3 sequences detected, about 10% appear once; the ten largest clones hold 8%. As regards this clonotype: What it binds is not known.

Study-level results: Lookups in VDJdb leaned toward anti-spike CD8 responses and missed private and CD4 specificities.

The sequence was collected from an adult who was a healthcare worker with PCR-confirmed SARS-CoV-2 infection or an uninfected control (not recorded which). Here the sequenced sample was whole blood, taken at baseline. The J gene is TRBJ2-1, the V gene TRBV20-1; D is unclear. The CDR3 bases are TGCAGTGCTAGAGATATTCGGACCCCCAATGAGCAGTTCTTC. Amino acids: CSARDIRTPNEQFF.